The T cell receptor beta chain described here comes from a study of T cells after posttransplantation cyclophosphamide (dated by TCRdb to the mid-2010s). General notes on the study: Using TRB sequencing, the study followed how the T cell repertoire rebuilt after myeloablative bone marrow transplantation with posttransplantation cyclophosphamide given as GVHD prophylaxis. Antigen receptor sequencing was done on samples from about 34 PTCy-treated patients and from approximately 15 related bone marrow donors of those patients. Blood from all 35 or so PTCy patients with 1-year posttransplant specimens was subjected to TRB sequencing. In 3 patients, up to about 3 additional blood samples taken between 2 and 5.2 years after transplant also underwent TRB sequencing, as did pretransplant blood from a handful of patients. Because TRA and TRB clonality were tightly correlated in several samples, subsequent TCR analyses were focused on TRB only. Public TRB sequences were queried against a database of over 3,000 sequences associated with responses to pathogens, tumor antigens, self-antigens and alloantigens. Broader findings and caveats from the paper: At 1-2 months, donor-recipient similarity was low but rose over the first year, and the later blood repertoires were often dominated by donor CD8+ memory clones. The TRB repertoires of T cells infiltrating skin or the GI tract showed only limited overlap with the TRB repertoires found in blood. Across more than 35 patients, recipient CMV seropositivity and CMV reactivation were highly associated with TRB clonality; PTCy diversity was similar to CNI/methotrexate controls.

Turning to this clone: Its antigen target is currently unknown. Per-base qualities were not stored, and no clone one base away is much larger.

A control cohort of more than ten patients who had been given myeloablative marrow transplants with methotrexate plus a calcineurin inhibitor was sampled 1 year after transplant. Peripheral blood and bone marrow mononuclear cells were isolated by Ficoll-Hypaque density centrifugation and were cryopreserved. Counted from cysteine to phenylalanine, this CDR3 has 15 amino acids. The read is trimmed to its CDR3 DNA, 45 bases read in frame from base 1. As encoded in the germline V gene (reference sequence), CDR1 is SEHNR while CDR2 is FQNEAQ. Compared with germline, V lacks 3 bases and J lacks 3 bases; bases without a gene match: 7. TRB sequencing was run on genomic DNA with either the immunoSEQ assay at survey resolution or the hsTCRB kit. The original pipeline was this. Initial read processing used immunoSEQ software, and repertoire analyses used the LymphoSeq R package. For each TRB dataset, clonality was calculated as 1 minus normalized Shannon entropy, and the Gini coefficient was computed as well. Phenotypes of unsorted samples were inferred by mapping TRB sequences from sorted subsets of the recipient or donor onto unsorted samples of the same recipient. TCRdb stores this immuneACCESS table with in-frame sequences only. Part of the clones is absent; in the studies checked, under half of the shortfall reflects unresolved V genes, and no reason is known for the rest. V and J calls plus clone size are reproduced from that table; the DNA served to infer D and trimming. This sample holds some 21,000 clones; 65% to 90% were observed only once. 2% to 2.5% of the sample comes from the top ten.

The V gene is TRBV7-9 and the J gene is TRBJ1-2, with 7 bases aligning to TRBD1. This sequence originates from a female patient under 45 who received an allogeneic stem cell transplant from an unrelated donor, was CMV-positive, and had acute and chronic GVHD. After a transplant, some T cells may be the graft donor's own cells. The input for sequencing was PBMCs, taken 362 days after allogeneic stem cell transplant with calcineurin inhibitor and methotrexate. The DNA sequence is TGTGCCAGCAGCTTCACCGGACAGGTTGACTATGGCTACACCTTC. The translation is CASSFTGQVDYGYTF.